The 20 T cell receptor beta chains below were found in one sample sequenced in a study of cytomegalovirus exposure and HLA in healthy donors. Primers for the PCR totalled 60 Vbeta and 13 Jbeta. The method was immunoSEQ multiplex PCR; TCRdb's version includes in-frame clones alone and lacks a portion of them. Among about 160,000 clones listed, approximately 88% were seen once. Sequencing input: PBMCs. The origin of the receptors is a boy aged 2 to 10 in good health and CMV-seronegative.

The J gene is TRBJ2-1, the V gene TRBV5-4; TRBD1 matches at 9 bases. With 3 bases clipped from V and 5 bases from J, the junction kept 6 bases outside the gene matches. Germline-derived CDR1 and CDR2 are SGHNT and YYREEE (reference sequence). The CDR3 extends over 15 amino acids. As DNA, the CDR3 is TGTGCCAGCAGCTACTCCGGGACAGGGAACAATGAGCAGTTCTTC. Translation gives CASSYSGTGNNEQFF.

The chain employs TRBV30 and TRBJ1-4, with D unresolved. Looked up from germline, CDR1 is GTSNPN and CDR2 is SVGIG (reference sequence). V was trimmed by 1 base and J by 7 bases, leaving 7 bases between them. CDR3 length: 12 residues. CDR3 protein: CAWSATVEKLFF. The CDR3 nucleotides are TGTGCCTGGAGTGCTACAGTTGAAAAACTGTTTTTT.

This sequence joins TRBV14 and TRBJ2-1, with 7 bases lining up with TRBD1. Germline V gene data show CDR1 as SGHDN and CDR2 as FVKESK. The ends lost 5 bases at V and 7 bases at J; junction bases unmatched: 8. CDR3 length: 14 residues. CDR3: CASSIRQGRNEQFF. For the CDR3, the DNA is TGTGCCAGCAGCATCCGACAGGGAAGGAATGAGCAGTTCTTC.

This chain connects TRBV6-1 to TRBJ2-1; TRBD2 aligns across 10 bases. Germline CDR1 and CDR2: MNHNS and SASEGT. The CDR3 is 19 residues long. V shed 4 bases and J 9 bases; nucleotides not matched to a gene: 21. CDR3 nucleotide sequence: TGTGCCAGCAGTGCCGAATTGAGCGGGGGGGCCCAGGTTCGAGGTGAGCAGTTCTTC. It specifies CASSAELSGGAQVRGEQFF.

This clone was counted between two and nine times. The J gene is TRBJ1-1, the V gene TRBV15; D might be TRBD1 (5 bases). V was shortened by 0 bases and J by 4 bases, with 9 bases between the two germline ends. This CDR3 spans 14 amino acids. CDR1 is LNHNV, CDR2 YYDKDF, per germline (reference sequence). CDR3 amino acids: CATSREEDTTEAFF. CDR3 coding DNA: TGTGCCACCAGCAGAGAAGAGGACACCACTGAAGCTTTCTTT. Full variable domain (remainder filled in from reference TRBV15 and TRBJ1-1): DAMVIQNPRYQVTQFGKPVTLSCSQTLNHNVMYWYQQKSSQAPKLLFHYYDKDFNNEADTPDNFQSRRPNTSFCFLDIRSPGLGDTAMYLCATSREEDTTEAFFGQGTRLTVV.

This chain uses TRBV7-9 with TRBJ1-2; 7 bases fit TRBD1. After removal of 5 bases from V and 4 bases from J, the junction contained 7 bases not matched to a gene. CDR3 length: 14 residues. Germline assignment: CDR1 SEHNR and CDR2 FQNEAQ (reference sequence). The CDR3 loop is CASSPPGQAYGYTF. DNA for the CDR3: TGTGCCAGCAGCCCTCCTGGACAGGCCTATGGCTACACCTTC.

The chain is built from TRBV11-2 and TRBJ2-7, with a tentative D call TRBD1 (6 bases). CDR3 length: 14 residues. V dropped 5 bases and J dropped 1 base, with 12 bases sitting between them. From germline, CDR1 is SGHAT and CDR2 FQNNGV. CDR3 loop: CASSKTQGSYEQYV. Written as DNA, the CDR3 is TGTGCCAGCAGCAAAACACAGGGTTCCTACGAGCAGTACGTC.

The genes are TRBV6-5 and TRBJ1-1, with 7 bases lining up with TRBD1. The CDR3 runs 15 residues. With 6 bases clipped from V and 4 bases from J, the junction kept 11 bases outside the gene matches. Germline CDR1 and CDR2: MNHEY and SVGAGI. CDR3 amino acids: CASRPGDRVGTEAFF. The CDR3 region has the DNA TGTGCCAGCAGGCCCGGTGACAGGGTGGGCACTGAAGCTTTCTTT.

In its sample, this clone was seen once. CDR3 DNA sequence: TGTGCCTGGATACGCGCGACTAGTCCAGGGGGAGATACGCAGTATTTT. The encoded protein is CAWIRATSPGGDTQYF. The J gene is TRBJ2-3, the V gene TRBV30; TRBD1 is a possible D gene (7 bases). The germline gives CDR1 GTSNPN, CDR2 SVGIG (reference sequence). Trimming cost V 4 bases and J 5 bases, with 22 bases left between them. The CDR3 sequence is 16 residues long.

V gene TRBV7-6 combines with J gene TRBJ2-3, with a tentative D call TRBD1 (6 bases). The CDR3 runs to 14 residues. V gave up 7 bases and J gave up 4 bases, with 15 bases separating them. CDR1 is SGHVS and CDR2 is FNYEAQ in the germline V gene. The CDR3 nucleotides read TGTGCCAGCACTTCGATGGGGGCGGCAGATACGCAGTATTTT. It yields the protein CASTSMGAADTQYF.

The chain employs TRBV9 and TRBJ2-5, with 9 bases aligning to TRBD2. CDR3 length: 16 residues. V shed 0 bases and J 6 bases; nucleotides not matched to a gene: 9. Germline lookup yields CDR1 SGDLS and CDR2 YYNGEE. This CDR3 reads CASSVGAGGLEQTQYF. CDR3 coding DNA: TGTGCCAGCAGCGTAGGGGCGGGGGGGCTCGAGCAGACCCAGTACTTC.

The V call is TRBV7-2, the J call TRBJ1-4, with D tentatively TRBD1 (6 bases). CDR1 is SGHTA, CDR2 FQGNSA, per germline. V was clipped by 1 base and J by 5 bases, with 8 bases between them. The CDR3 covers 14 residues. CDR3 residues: CASSLVQGNEKLFF. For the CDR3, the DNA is TGTGCCAGCAGCTTAGTACAGGGAAATGAAAAACTGTTTTTT. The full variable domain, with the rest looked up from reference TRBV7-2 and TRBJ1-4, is GAGVSQSPSNKVTEKGKDVELRCDPISGHTALYWYRQSLGQGLEFLIYFQGNSAPDKSGLPSDRFSAERTGGSVSTLTIQRTQQEDSAVYLCASSLVQGNEKLFFGSGTQLSVL.

The CDR3 here is CASSHIQGVGSNQPQHF. The CDR3 DNA sequence: TGCGCCAGCAGCCATATACAGGGGGTAGGGAGCAATCAGCCCCAGCATTTT. The chain couples TRBV4-1 to TRBJ1-5, with 8 bases lining up with TRBD1. The junction had 8 bases not matched to a gene; V was cut back by 3 bases and J by 1 base. Germline V gene sequence: CDR1 MGHRA, CDR2 YSYEKL. The CDR3 covers 17 residues.

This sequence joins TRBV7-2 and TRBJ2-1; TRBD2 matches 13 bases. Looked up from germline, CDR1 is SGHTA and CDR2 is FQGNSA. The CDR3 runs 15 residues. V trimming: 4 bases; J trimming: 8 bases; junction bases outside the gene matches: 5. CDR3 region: CASSWTSGGRHEQFF. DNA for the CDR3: TGTGCCAGCAGCTGGACTAGCGGGGGCCGGCATGAGCAGTTCTTC.

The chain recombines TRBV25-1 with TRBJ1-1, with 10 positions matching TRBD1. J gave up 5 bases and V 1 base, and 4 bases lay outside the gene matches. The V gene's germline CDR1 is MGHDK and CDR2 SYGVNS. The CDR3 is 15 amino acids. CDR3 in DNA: TGTGCCAGCAGTGAATGGGACAGGGGCATAACTGAAGCTTTCTTT. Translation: CASSEWDRGITEAFF. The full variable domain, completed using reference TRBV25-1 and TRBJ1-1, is EADIYQTPRYLVIGTGKKITLECSQTMGHDKMYWYQQDPGMELHLIHYSYGVNSTEKGDLSSESTVSRIRTEHFPLTLESARPSHTSQYLCASSEWDRGITEAFFGQGTRLTVV.

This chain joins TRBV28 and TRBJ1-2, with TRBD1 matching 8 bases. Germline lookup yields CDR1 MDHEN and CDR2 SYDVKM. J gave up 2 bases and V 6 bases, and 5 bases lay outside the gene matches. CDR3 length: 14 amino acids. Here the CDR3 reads CASRWTGLNYGYTF. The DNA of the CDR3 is TGTGCCAGCAGATGGACAGGGCTAAACTATGGCTACACCTTC.

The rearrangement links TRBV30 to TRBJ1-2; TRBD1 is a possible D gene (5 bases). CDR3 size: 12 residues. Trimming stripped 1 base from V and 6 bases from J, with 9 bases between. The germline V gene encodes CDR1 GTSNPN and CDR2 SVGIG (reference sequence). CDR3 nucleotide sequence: TGTGCCTGGAGTGCCGGGACTCATGGCTACACCTTC. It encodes CAWSAGTHGYTF.

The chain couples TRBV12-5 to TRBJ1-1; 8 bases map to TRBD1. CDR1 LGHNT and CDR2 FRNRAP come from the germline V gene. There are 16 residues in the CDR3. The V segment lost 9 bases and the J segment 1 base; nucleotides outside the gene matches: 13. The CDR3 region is CASAPYQGAANTEAFF. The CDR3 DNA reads TGTGCTAGCGCACCATATCAGGGGGCGGCGAACACTGAAGCTTTCTTT.

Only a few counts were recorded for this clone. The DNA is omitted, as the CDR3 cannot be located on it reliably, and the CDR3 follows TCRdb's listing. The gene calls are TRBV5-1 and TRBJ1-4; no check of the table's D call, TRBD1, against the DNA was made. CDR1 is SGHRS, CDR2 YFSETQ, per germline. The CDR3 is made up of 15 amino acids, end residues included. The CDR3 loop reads CASSSGQGRDEKLFF.

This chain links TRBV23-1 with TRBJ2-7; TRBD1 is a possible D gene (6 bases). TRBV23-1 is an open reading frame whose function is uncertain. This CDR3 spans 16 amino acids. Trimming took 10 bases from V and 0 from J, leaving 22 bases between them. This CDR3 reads CAKSWGPYAGSYEQYF. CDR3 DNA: TGCGCCAAATCATGGGGGCCGTACGCCGGCTCCTACGAGCAGTACTTC.